Below, 28 T cell receptor beta chains from the same sample are listed, as sequenced in a study of cytomegalovirus exposure and HLA in healthy donors. Researchers ran the PCR with 60 Vbeta and 13 Jbeta primers. The data were produced by immunoSEQ multiplex PCR, yet TCRdb's version contains in-frame clones alone and is incomplete. The sample consists of 70,000 to 100,000 clones, about 80% of them appearing once. Sequencing was carried out using PBMCs. Every receptor here comes from a woman aged 45-60 years in good health and CMV-seropositive.

This sequence joins TRBV18 and TRBJ2-5; D is undetermined. Per the germline V gene, CDR1 is KGHSH and CDR2 is LQKENI. The CDR3 is made up of 12 amino acids. V lost 0 bases and J 4 bases, leaving 3 bases between the germline ends. The DNA of the CDR3 is TGTGCCAGCTCACCACCCGGAGAGACCCAGTACTTC. It encodes CASSPPGETQYF.

The chain has TRBV5-4 and TRBJ2-7; D possibly corresponds to TRBD1 (6 bases). V lost 5 bases and J 3 bases, leaving 15 bases between the germline ends. From germline, CDR1 is SGHNT and CDR2 YYREEE (reference sequence). CDR3 length: 14 amino acids. The CDR3 nucleotides read TGTGCCAGCAGTCCCTGGGACAACCACTACGAGCAGTACTTC. Translated: CASSPWDNHYEQYF.

The chain couples TRBV6-1 to TRBJ2-7; D remains unclear. CDR3 length: 13 amino acids. Trimming left V 7 bases short and J 1 base short, with 11 bases between. CDR1 is MNHNS, CDR2 SASEGT, per germline. CDR3: CASKQSVSYEQYF. The CDR3 bases are TGTGCCAGCAAACAGTCAGTATCCTACGAGCAGTACTTC.

In this sample, this clone turned up once. The chain couples TRBV6-5 to TRBJ1-2; 7 bases map to TRBD1. The CDR3 is 13 residues long. CDR1 is MNHEY, CDR2 SVGAGI, per germline. V lost 8 bases and J lost 4; bases outside the gene matches: 7. This CDR3 reads CASSPGQLYGYTF. DNA of the CDR3: TGTGCCAGCTCACCGGGACAGCTCTATGGCTACACCTTC.

The V call is TRBV5-1, the J call TRBJ1-1; D remains ambiguous. Deletions cut 5 bases from V and 11 bases from J, with 16 bases between. The CDR3 runs to 12 residues. Germline CDR1 and CDR2: SGHRS and YFSETQ. CDR3 sequence reads: CASSDTPAAAFF. DNA for the CDR3: TGCGCCAGCAGTGATACTCCTGCCGCGGCTTTCTTT.

This clone was counted once. The chain joins TRBV19 to TRBJ1-1; TRBD1 might be the D (5 bases). CDR1 and CDR2 (germline): LNHDA, SQIVND (reference sequence). The CDR3 totals 16 residues. V was shortened by 4 bases and J by 0 bases, with 15 bases between the two germline ends. The CDR3 protein is CASSRGRGSMNTEAFF. CDR3 coding DNA: TGTGCCAGTAGTAGGGGAAGGGGCTCTATGAACACTGAAGCTTTCTTT.

V usage is TRBV7-9 and J usage is TRBJ2-5, with D perhaps TRBD2 (5 bases). From germline, CDR1 is SEHNR and CDR2 FQNEAQ (reference sequence). Trimming left V 5 bases short and J 5 bases short, with 9 bases between. The CDR3 is 12 amino acids. CDR3 DNA: TGTGCCAGCAGCGGTGGCGGGGAGACCCAGTACTTC. This translates into CASSGGGETQYF.

This clone was counted only a few times. This rearrangement joins TRBV4-1 to TRBJ2-7; 7 bases fit TRBD2. Per germline, CDR1 MGHRA and CDR2 YSYEKL. The CDR3 length is 16 residues. V was pared by 0 bases and J by 6 bases, with 11 bases of the junction left unmatched. The CDR3 DNA follows: TGCGCCAGCAGCCAAGATCCACCGGGAGGCTCACCCGAGCAGTACTTC. Residues: CASSQDPPGGSPEQYF.

The rearrangement uses TRBV19 and TRBJ2-5, with a possible D match to TRBD1 (6 bases). The DNA matches TRBJ2-7 better at its end, which makes the J call doubtful. Germline loops: CDR1 LNHDA, CDR2 SQIVND (reference sequence). The CDR3 is made up of 16 amino acids. The CDR3 DNA follows: TGTGCCAGTAGCCCCCTATTTGAGACAGGTAACTACGAGCAGTACTTC. It translates to CASSPLFETGNYEQYF.

Comment on this clone: Within the sample, other DNA sequences also encode this same CDR3. The genes are TRBV7-9 and TRBJ1-5; no reliable D call. This CDR3 is 14 amino acids long. The germline V gene has CDR1 SEHNR and CDR2 FQNEAQ (reference sequence). Deletions cut 4 bases from V and 5 bases from J, with 12 bases between. CDR3 amino acids: CASSSPGGDQPQHF. The CDR3 bases are TGTGCCAGCAGCTCCCCCGGCGGGGATCAGCCCCAGCATTTT.

The chain has TRBV27 and TRBJ1-4; D not certain. The germline V gene encodes CDR1 MNHEY and CDR2 SMNVEV (reference sequence). The CDR3 extends over 12 amino acids. Trimming took 5 bases from V and 2 from J, leaving 3 bases between them. The CDR3 spells CASSPTNEKLFF. The DNA for the CDR3 is TGTGCCAGCAGTCCTACTAATGAAAAACTGTTTTTT.

The chain links TRBV7-9 to TRBJ2-7, with D unresolved. Germline V lookup: CDR1 SEHNR, CDR2 FQNEAQ (reference sequence). The CDR3 runs 14 residues. The ends were cut back, 5 bases at V and 3 bases at J, with 14 bases in the middle. The CDR3: CASSASPRYYEQYV. CDR3 sequence (DNA): TGTGCCAGCAGCGCCTCGCCTAGGTACTACGAGCAGTACGTC.

The rearrangement joins TRBV7-8 to TRBJ1-2, with 7 bases lining up with TRBD1. V was clipped by 3 bases and J by 5 bases; unmatched bases: 3. Germline CDR1 reads SGHVS; CDR2 reads FQNEAQ. This CDR3 spans 13 amino acids. For the CDR3, the DNA is TGTGCCAGCAGCTTCGACAGGGCGTATGGCTACACCTTC. It translates to CASSFDRAYGYTF.

CDR3 in DNA: TGTGCCAGCAGCCCTACCAGGCGCGGGACAGGGAGTGACATTCAGTACTTC. Its translation: CASSPTRRGTGSDIQYF. The chain couples TRBV7-2 to TRBJ2-4; 9 bases line up with TRBD1. The V segment lost 5 bases and the J segment 8 bases; nucleotides outside the gene matches: 16. From germline, CDR1 is SGHTA and CDR2 FQGNSA. The CDR3 covers 17 residues.

This chain joins TRBV19 and TRBJ1-4; D is perhaps TRBD1 (6 bases). Germline lookup yields CDR1 LNHDA and CDR2 SQIVND (reference sequence). This CDR3 region has 16 residues. V was shortened by 5 bases and J by 0 bases, with 13 bases between the two germline ends. The CDR3 reads CASSVGTRATNEKLFF. CDR3 bases: TGTGCCAGTAGTGTCGGGACAAGAGCAACTAATGAAAAACTGTTTTTT.

V is TRBV19 and J is TRBJ1-4, with 8 nucleotides matching TRBD1. The V and J ends lost 5 bases and 4 bases, in that order; junction bases with no gene match: 6. CDR3 length: 15 amino acids. Germline assignment: CDR1 LNHDA and CDR2 SQIVND (reference sequence). The CDR3 coding sequence is TGTGCCAGTAGTCCCGGGACAGGAAATAATGAAAAACTGTTTTTT. As protein: CASSPGTGNNEKLFF.

The V call is TRBV5-6, the J call TRBJ2-3; the match to TRBD1 covers 8 bases. The CDR3 extends over 15 amino acids. V shed 2 bases and J 0 bases; nucleotides not matched to a gene: 2. Germline CDR1 SGHDT, CDR2 YYEEEE. CDR3 DNA: TGTGCCAGCAGCTTTGGGACAGGAAGCACAGATACGCAGTATTTT. Translation: CASSFGTGSTDTQYF. Looking up the rest from reference TRBV5-6 and TRBJ2-3 gives the full variable domain: DAGVTQSPTHLIKTRGQQVTLRCSPKSGHDTVSWYQQALGQGPQFIFQYYEEEERQRGNFPDRFSGHQFPNYSSELNVNALLLGDSALYLCASSFGTGSTDTQYFGPGTRLTVL.

The chain couples TRBV5-1 to TRBJ1-2, with a possible D match to TRBD1 (6 bases). The CDR3 runs 15 residues. The V and J ends lost 0 bases and 2 bases respectively, with 11 bases between them. Germline V CDR1 and CDR2: SGHRS, YFSETQ. CDR3 amino acids: CASSLDRVENYGYTF. The CDR3 DNA reads as TGCGCCAGCAGCTTGGACAGGGTCGAGAACTATGGCTACACCTTC.

The rearrangement links TRBV27 to TRBJ1-2; D might be TRBD1 (5 bases). The germline CDR1 and CDR2 sequences are MNHEY and SMNVEV (reference sequence). V gave up 3 bases and J gave up 4 bases, with 15 bases separating them. This CDR3 region has 15 residues. CDR3 region: CASSLSGGSGYGYTF. The CDR3 coding sequence is TGTGCCAGCAGTTTGTCGGGGGGATCAGGCTATGGCTACACCTTC.

The gene calls are TRBV6-1 and TRBJ1-3, with 7 bases that match TRBD1. Germline trimming cut 4 bases from V and 4 bases from J; bases unmatched to any gene: 7. Germline CDR1 MNHNS, CDR2 SASEGT. This CDR3 is 15 amino acids long. CDR3 coding DNA: TGTGCCAGCAGTGTCCGCTCAGGGGGGGGAAACACCATATATTTT. Translating gives CASSVRSGGGNTIYF.

The rearrangement links TRBV5-1 to TRBJ2-1; TRBD2 agrees at 11 bases. Germline V gene data show CDR1 as SGHRS and CDR2 as YFSETQ. CDR3 length: 15 residues. V shed 4 bases, J shed 10 bases, and the junction held 10 bases outside the gene matches. The CDR3 nucleotides read TGCGCCAGCAGCCTCGGACTAGCGGGCCCAATCGAGCAGTTCTTC. Translating gives CASSLGLAGPIEQFF.

The chain joins TRBV19 to TRBJ1-1; D ambiguous. CDR3 length: 13 residues. Between the trimmed V and J ends, which lost 5 bases and 0 bases, there was a span of 7 bases. Germline CDR1 reads LNHDA; CDR2 reads SQIVND (reference sequence). CDR3 sequence reads: CASSLSVNTEAFF. As DNA, the CDR3 is TGTGCCAGTAGTTTGTCAGTGAACACTGAAGCTTTCTTT.

This sequence joins TRBV7-6 and TRBJ2-5, with D possibly being TRBD1 (6 bases). TRBJ2-7 matches the DNA end more closely, so the J call is doubtful. The CDR3 is 15 residues long. CDR1 is SGHVS and CDR2 is FNYEAQ in the germline V gene. The CDR3 is CASSLGQGSSYEQYF. The DNA of the CDR3 is TGTGCCAGCAGCTTAGGGCAGGGGAGCTCCTACGAGCAGTACTTC.

The V and J genes are TRBV5-1 and TRBJ1-3; D may be TRBD1 (5 bases). V was pared by 2 bases and J by 5 bases, with 11 bases between. Germline CDR1 SGHRS, CDR2 YFSETQ. This CDR3 contains 14 residues. The CDR3 DNA is TGCGCCAGCAGCTTTGACGACAGCCGAAACACCATATATTTT. Protein sequence: CASSFDDSRNTIYF.

The chain combines TRBV7-9 with TRBJ2-7, with 7 bases aligning to TRBD1. The CDR3 covers 14 residues. Germline loops: CDR1 SEHNR, CDR2 FQNEAQ (reference sequence). V gave up 2 bases and J gave up 5 bases; unmatched junction bases: 6. As DNA, the CDR3 is TGTGCCAGCAGCTTAACGACAGGGTACGACGAGCAGTACTTC. This encodes CASSLTTGYDEQYF. Full variable domain (remainder filled in from reference TRBV7-9 and TRBJ2-7): DTGVSQNPRHKITKRGQNVTFRCDPISEHNRLYWYRQTLGQGPEFLTYFQNEAQLEKSRLLSDRFSAERPKGSFSTLEIQRTEQGDSAMYLCASSLTTGYDEQYFGPGTRLTVT.

The chain is built from TRBV11-1 and TRBJ2-2; D gene unclear. The V gene's germline CDR1 is SGHAT and CDR2 FQDESV (reference sequence). The CDR3 loop spans 11 amino acids. The V and J ends lost 2 bases and 7 bases respectively, with 2 bases between them. CDR3 in DNA: TGTGCCAGCAGCTTACTCGGGGAGCTGTTTTTT. This codes for CASSLLGELFF.

The rearrangement links TRBV5-1 to TRBJ2-7; D is ambiguous. The CDR3 is made up of 14 amino acids. Looked up from germline, CDR1 is SGHRS and CDR2 is YFSETQ. The germline V and J ends were trimmed by 0 bases and 0 bases, with 7 bases remaining between them. The CDR3 loop reads CASSLVVSSYEQYF. The CDR3 nucleotides read TGCGCCAGCAGCTTGGTGGTCAGCTCCTACGAGCAGTACTTC.

Details on this clone: The same CDR3 can be traced to other DNA sequences in this sample. CDR3 sequence: CASSGRQGNTGELFF. For the CDR3, the DNA is TGTGCCAGCAGCGGCCGACAGGGGAACACCGGGGAGCTGTTTTTT. The chain carries TRBV9 and TRBJ2-2; 7 positions agree with TRBD1. V lost 3 bases to trimming and J lost 1 base; unmatched junction nucleotides: 3. Per the germline V gene, CDR1 is SGDLS and CDR2 is YYNGEE. The CDR3 runs to 15 residues.